Listed below are T cell receptor beta chains from one sample, sequenced in a study of T cells in localized non-small cell lung cancer. Here immunoSEQ multiplex PCR was the method, and the copy in TCRdb shows in-frame clones only, minus some. The data hold about 33,000 clones, with about 90% observed a single time. Sample: peripheral blood, taken before any cancer treatment. These receptors came from a man aged 40-75 years with stage I lung adenocarcinoma. The CDR3 runs from the conserved cysteine through the conserved F or W. D genes are given only for firm matches. Part of the rows lack a size; the others show once, few, many or a class for expanded clones.

>.|TRBJ1-2|.|13|TRBV7-2
TGTGCCAGCAGCTTAGCGGGGTTAGGGGGCTACACCTTC
CASSLAGLGGYTF
>.|TRBJ2-5|TRBD1|15|TRBV19
TGTGCCAGTAGTATTACGACAGGGAATGGAGAGACCCAGTACTTC
CASSITTGNGETQYF
>.|TRBJ2-5|.|16|TRBV15
TGTGCCACCAGCAGGGGGGGGGCCGACGTTCAAGAGACCCAGTACTTC
CATSRGGADVQETQYF
>.|TRBJ2-3|.|13|TRBV6-4
TGTGCCAGCAGTGAGATAGGATCAGATACGCAGTATTTT
CASSEIGSDTQYF
>.|TRBJ1-1|.|14|TRBV18
TGTGCCAGCTCACCGACCCGCGGACATGCTGAAGCTTTCTTT
CASSPTRGHAEAFF
>.|TRBJ1-2|TRBD1|16|TRBV19
TGTGCCAGTAGTATCGGGACAGGGCCAATAACGCGGGGCTACACCTTC
CASSIGTGPITRGYTF
>few|TRBJ1-1|.|13|TRBV5-1
TGCGCCAGCAGCTTGGCCGGGGCACCACTCGCTTTCTTT
CASSLAGAPLAFF
>.|TRBJ2-5|.|14|TRBV7-2
TGTGCCAGCAGCTTGAGATCGGGGGTGGAGACCCAGTACTTC
CASSLRSGVETQYF
>.|TRBJ1-4|TRBD1|18|TRBV9
TGTGCCAGCAGCAGGCAGCCCGGGACAGGGGGAACTAATGAAAAACTGTTTTTT
CASSRQPGTGGTNEKLFF
>.|TRBJ2-5|TRBD2|15|TRBV5-1
TGCGCCAGCAGCTTGAGAGCGGGGGGCCAAGAGACCCAGTACTTC
CASSLRAGGQETQYF
>.|TRBJ2-3|.|16|TRBV25-1
TGTGCCAGCAGTGAATCCCCATCAGGGTCCCCGGATACGCAGTATTTT
CASSESPSGSPDTQYF
>.|TRBJ2-7|TRBD2|16|TRBV5-5
TGTGCCAGCAGCTTGGAAGGGCGACTAGCTCAGTACGAGCAGTACTTC
CASSLEGRLAQYEQYF
>.|TRBJ1-1|.|14|TRBV6-5
TGTGCCAGCAGTTTTGGGGAGGGGGTCACTGAAGCTTTCTTT
CASSFGEGVTEAFF
>few|TRBJ1-5|.|13|TRBV6-1
TGTGCCAGCAGACAAGTTAACAATCAGCCCCAGCATTTT
CASRQVNNQPQHF
>once|TRBJ2-7|TRBD1|14|TRBV9
TGTGCCAGCAGCGCCGGGACAGGTCCTTACGAGCAGTACTTC
CASSAGTGPYEQYF
>.|TRBJ1-4|.|15|TRBV11-1
TGTGCCAGCAGCTTAACGGACGCGATAGGGGGTAAACTGTTTTTT
CASSLTDAIGGKLFF
>.|TRBJ1-6|TRBD1|16|TRBV10-2
TGCGCCAGCAGACAAGGACAGGGACCCTATAATTCACCCCTCCACTTT
CASRQGQGPYNSPLHF
>.|TRBJ1-6|.|14|TRBV5-1
TGCGCCAGCTCGCGGGACGGCTATAATTCACCCCTCCACTTT
CASSRDGYNSPLHF
>.|TRBJ2-5|.|18|TRBV4-2
TGTGCCAGCAGCCAAGAACCCCCGTCCGGTGCGGCCCAAGAGACCCAGTACTTC
CASSQEPPSGAAQETQYF
>.|TRBJ2-5|TRBD1|14|TRBV12-5
TGTGCTAGTGGTTCCTCTGGACAGGGGAAGACCCAGTACTTC
CASGSSGQGKTQYF
>.|TRBJ2-5|.|15|TRBV25-1
TGTGCCAGCAGTGAGGCCGGACGGACCGGAGAGACCCAGTACTTC
CASSEAGRTGETQYF
>.|TRBJ1-1|.|14|TRBV6-1
TGTGCCAGCAGTGAATTAACCGAGAACACTGAAGCTTTCTTT
CASSELTENTEAFF
>once|TRBJ1-1|TRBD1|15|TRBV6-7
TGTGCCAGCAGTTACTCAACCGACAGGGAGCGCGTGGCTTTCTTT
CASSYSTDRERVAFF
>once|TRBJ1-1|.|13|TRBV11-2
TGTGCCAGCAGCTTAGGTCCGGGACCTGAAGCTTTCTTT
CASSLGPGPEAFF
>.|TRBJ2-3|.|16|TRBV18
TGTGCCAGCTCACTTGGGGAGATGTTTGGGACAGATACGCAGTATTTT
CASSLGEMFGTDTQYF
>.|TRBJ2-1|.|16|TRBV19
TGTGCCAGTAGTACCTATAAGACGGGTCCCTACAATGAGCAGTTCTTC
CASSTYKTGPYNEQFF
>once|TRBJ1-6|TRBD1|16|TRBV27
TGTGCCAGCAGTTTTCTCGGGACAGGGCAAGGATCACCCCTCCACTTT
CASSFLGTGQGSPLHF
>once|TRBJ2-3|TRBD2|17|TRBV5-8
TGTGCCAGCAGCCGGACTAGCGGGGGGTTTAGCACAGATACGCAGTATTTT
CASSRTSGGFSTDTQYF
>.|TRBJ2-7|TRBD1|14|TRBV7-9
TGTGCCAGCAGCTCCGGGACAGGCCTCAGTAAGCAGTACTTC
CASSSGTGLSKQYF
>once|TRBJ2-3|TRBD2|17|TRBV7-6
TGTGCCAGCAGCTTAAACGCGCGGGGGGCGAGCACAGATACGCAGTATTTT
CASSLNARGASTDTQYF
>.|TRBJ1-2|.|15|TRBV11-2
TGTGCCAGCAGCTTAGGGGCAGGGGTCGACTATGGCTACACCTTC
CASSLGAGVDYGYTF
>.|TRBJ2-5|TRBD1|15|TRBV5-5
TGTGCCAGCAGCTTGTGGGACAGGGACGCAGAGACCCAGTACTTC
CASSLWDRDAETQYF